This T cell receptor beta chain emerged from a study of human T cells and chemical hapten exposure. Study-level background: Per-sample TCR yield variation was attributed mainly to small pooled library volume differences.

The sample's time point: patch test 3, about 24 weeks after DPC sensitization. Treatment in this sample: therapeutic diphenylcyclopropenone sensitization with weekly scalp DPC. The template was total RNA from unfractionated whole blood. TCRdb used MiXCR to reprocess the RACE reads, holding one entry per CDR3 protein. The repertoire holds some 39,000 distinct CDR3 sequences, with over 7.5% as singletons. CDR3 length equals 13 residues. CDR1 and CDR2 from the germline V gene are SGHTA and FQGTGA. Losses at the gene ends were 11 bases for V and 2 bases for J; bases not matched to a gene: 4. This clonotype was seen ten or more times.

The TCR sequence derives from a man aged 50 to 59 with alopecia areata. Some clones in this sample may be carry-over from other donors' samples. The chain carries TRBV7-3 and TRBJ2-3, with TRBD1 matching 10 bases. Sequenced here: whole blood, sampled in connection with sensitization to the hapten diphenylcyclopropenone (DPC). In DNA form, the CDR3 reads TGTGCCTGCGGGACAGGGGACACAGATACGCAGTATTTT. This sequence encodes CACGTGDTDTQYF. Variable domain in full (rest from reference TRBV7-3 and TRBJ2-3): GAGVSQTPSNKVTEKGKYVELRCDPISGHTALYWYRQSLGQGPEFLIYFQGTGAADDSGLPNDRFFAVRPEGSVSTLKIQRTERGDSAVYLCACGTGDTDTQYFGPGTRLTVL.